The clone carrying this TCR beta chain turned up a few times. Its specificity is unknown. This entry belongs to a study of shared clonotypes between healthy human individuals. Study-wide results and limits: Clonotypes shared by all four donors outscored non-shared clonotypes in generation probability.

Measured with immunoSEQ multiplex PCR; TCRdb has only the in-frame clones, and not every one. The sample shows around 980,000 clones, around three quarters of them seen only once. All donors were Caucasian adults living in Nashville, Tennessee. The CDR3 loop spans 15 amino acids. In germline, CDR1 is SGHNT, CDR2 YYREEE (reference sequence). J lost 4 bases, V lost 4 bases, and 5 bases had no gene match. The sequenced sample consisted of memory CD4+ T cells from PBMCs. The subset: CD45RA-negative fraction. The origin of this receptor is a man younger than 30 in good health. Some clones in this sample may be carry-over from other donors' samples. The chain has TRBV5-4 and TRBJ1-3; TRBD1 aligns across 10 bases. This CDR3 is CASSRGDRGGNTIYF. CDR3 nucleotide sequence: TGTGCCAGCAGCCGTGGGGACAGGGGCGGAAACACCATATATTTT.